The rows below give T cell receptor beta chains drawn from one sample of a study of T-cell reconstitution after alpha-beta-depleted transplantation in children. TCRdb passed the PCR reads through MiXCR, listing each CDR3 protein once. This table holds about 190,000 distinct CDR3 sequences, about 6.4% found once. Sequencing was performed on PBMCs from the stem cell graft donor, taken from the stem cell graft. These receptors originate from a human donor who donated a stem cell graft to a child with Wiskott-Aldrich syndrome. The CDR3 runs from the conserved cysteine through the conserved F or W. D genes are given only for firm matches. Clone size is given for some rows only: seen once, a few or many times, or a class if the clone is expanded.

clone_size,j_call,v_call,d_call,cdr3_aa,cdr3_nt
few,TRBJ2-1,TRBV5-1,TRBD2,CASSLLSGGVINEQFF,TGCGCCAGCAGCTTGTTATCCGGGGGGGTGATAAATGAGCAGTTCTTC
many,TRBJ2-2,TRBV6-2/TRBV6-3,NA,CASSYRGSNTGELFF,TGTGCCAGCAGTTACCGTGGGTCCAACACCGGGGAGCTGTTTTTT
many,TRBJ2-2,TRBV5-5,TRBD1,CASSFGTGGTGELFF,TGTGCCAGCAGCTTCGGGACAGGGGGCACCGGGGAGCTGTTTTTT
few,TRBJ2-1,TRBV30,TRBD2,CAWTPSGAAAQFF,TGTGCCTGGACGCCTAGCGGGGCCGCCGCGCAGTTCTTC
NA,TRBJ2-7,TRBV5-1,NA,CASSFQGSPYEQYF,TGCGCCAGCAGCTTCCAGGGGAGTCCATACGAGCAGTACTTC
NA,TRBJ1-1,TRBV30,NA,CAWSVGGWTEAFF,TGTGCCTGGAGTGTAGGGGGTTGGACTGAAGCTTTCTTT
many,TRBJ2-7,TRBV29-1,NA,CSVEDASDDEQYF,TGCAGCGTTGAAGACGCTAGCGATGACGAGCAGTACTTC
few,TRBJ1-2,TRBV5-1,TRBD1,CASSSAPRTGGLYGYTF,TGCGCCAGCAGCTCTGCCCCCCGGACAGGGGGGCTCTATGGCTACACCTTC
many,TRBJ2-1,TRBV20-1,NA,CSASSARYNEQFF,TGCAGTGCTAGCTCGGCCAGGTACAATGAGCAGTTCTTC
many,TRBJ2-5,TRBV7-8,NA,CASSHRRVLDYRAQYF,TGTGCCAGCAGCCACAGGAGGGTTCTGGACTACCGGGCCCAGTACTTC
NA,TRBJ2-5,TRBV18,NA,CASSPLGDGTQETQYF,TGTGCCAGCTCACCACTGGGTGACGGAACCCAAGAGACCCAGTACTTC
many,TRBJ1-2,TRBV11-1,TRBD1,CASSRWSNRGQSFSRGYTF,TGTGCCAGCAGCCGTTGGAGTAATCGGGGACAGAGTTTTAGTCGTGGCTACACCTTC
many,TRBJ2-1,TRBV5-1,NA,CASSLTNPGTPYNEQFF,TGCGCCAGCAGCTTAACAAACCCCGGGACACCCTACAATGAGCAGTTCTTC
many,TRBJ2-5,TRBV5-5,NA,CASSLPGLTIQETQYF,TGTGCCAGCAGCTTGCCCGGATTGACAATTCAAGAGACCCAGTACTTC
few,TRBJ2-2,TRBV5-5,NA,CASSPVVLALGDTGELFF,TGTGCCAGCAGCCCGGTAGTGCTAGCCCTAGGGGACACCGGGGAGCTGTTTTTT
many,TRBJ1-6,TRBV20-1,TRBD1,CSARDGGTGVFNSPLHF,TGCAGTGCTAGAGATGGGGGGACAGGAGTATTTAATTCACCCCTCCACTTT
many,TRBJ2-2,TRBV12-5,NA,CASATLGHHEGDTGELFF,TGTGCTAGTGCTACCCTAGGACACCATGAAGGGGACACCGGGGAGCTGTTTTTT